This T cell receptor (beta chain) is from a study of vaccination and CD4 T cells after COVID-19. In the study overall: Nasal swab PCR detected SARS-CoV-2 in convalescent patients; eight to ten had mild disease, one severe. General study findings and limits: Convalescent patients were relatively few, and early post-infection timepoints were missing.

Trimming left V 9 bases short and J 7 bases short, with 6 bases between. Germline V gene data show CDR1 as MNHNS and CDR2 as SASEGT. This CDR3 has 9 residues. Oncomine TCR Beta short-read sequencing was applied to DNA from cultured CD4+ T cells. TCRdb re-derived calls from the PCR reads in MiXCR, one entry per CDR3 protein. The sample shows 20,000 or so distinct CDR3 sequences, under 70% of them seen only once. Treatment: 10-day PBMC culture with coronavirus spike peptide pools or control peptides (ViraFEST assay). Remarks on this clonotype: Its antigen is not identified.

The chain is built from TRBV6-1 and TRBJ1-1; D ambiguous. The clonotype originates from a human donor who had recovered from COVID-19. Sequencing used CD4+ T cells from blood, cultured in vitro. CDR3 nucleotide sequence: TGTGCCAGTCAGGATGAAGCTTTCTTT. It is translated as CASQDEAFF.